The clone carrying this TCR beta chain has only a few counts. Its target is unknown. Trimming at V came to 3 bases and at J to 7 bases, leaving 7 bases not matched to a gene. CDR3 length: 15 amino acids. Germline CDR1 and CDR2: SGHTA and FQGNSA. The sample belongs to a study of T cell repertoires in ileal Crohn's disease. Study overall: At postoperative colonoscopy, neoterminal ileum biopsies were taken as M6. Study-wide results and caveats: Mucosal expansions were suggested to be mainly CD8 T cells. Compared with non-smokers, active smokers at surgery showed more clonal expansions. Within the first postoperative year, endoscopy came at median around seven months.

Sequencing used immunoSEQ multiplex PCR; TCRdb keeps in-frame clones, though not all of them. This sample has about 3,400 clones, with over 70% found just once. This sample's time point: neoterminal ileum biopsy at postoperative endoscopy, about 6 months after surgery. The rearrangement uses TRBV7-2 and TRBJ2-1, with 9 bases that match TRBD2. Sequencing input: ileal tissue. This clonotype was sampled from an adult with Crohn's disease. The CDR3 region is CASSLSGGRENEQFF. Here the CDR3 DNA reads TGTGCCAGCAGCTTGTCTGGCGGGAGGGAAAATGAGCAGTTCTTC.